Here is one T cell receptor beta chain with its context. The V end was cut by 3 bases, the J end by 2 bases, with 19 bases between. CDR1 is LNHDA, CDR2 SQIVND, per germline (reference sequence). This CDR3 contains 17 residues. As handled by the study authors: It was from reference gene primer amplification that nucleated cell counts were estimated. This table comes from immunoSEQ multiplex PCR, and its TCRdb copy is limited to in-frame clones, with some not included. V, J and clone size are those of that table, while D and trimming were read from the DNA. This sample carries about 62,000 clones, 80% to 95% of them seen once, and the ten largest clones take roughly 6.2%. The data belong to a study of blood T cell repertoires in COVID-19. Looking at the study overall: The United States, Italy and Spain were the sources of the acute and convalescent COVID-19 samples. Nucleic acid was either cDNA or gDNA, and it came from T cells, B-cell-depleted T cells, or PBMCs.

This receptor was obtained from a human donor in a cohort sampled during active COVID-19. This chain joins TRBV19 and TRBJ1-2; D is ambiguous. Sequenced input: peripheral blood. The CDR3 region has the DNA TGTGCCAGTAGTATTCTCGGAACGGAGATATTAAACTATGGCTACACCTTC. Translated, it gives CASSILGTEILNYGYTF.